This passage covers 23 T cell receptor beta chains from one sample sequenced in a study of PD-1 blockade in classical Hodgkin lymphoma. Each and every patient relapsed after autologous stem cell transplantation, and patients got differing brentuximab vedotin exposure. Assay used: immunoSEQ multiplex PCR; TCRdb lists only in-frame clones, some missing. Of around 40,000 clones detected, around four fifths appear once; the ten largest clones hold about an eighth. Sequencing was performed on peripheral blood mononuclear cells (PBMCs), taken at baseline. These receptors originate from a human donor with classical Hodgkin lymphoma.

The chain has TRBV7-2 and TRBJ2-1, with TRBD2 matching 9 bases. The CDR3 contains 14 residues. The germline CDR1 and CDR2 sequences are SGHTA and FQGNSA. The CDR3 protein is CAIVAGALYNEQFF. CDR3 sequence (DNA): TGTGCGATCGTAGCGGGGGCCCTGTACAATGAGCAGTTCTTC.

The chain joins TRBV6-6 to TRBJ2-2, with D perhaps matching TRBD1 (5 bases). V lost 6 bases to trimming and J lost 4 bases, with 15 bases between them. The CDR3 is 15 amino acids. Germline CDR1 reads MNHNY; CDR2 reads SVGAGI (reference sequence). This chain's CDR3 is CASRPPYRITGELFF. For the CDR3, the DNA is TGTGCCAGCAGGCCACCTTACAGGATCACCGGGGAGCTGTTTTTT.

This clone was seen just once. The genes are TRBV11-2 and TRBJ2-5, with D possibly being TRBD1 or TRBD2 (5 bases each). The V gene's germline CDR1 is SGHAT and CDR2 FQNNGV. The CDR3 loop spans 13 amino acids. The germline V and J ends were trimmed by 5 bases and 2 bases, with 9 bases remaining between them. CDR3 coding DNA: TGTGCCAGCAGCCTGGGACGGCAAGAGACCCAGTACTTC. As protein: CASSLGRQETQYF.

In this sample, this clone is medium-sized. This rearrangement joins TRBV7-2 to TRBJ2-7; weak D call: TRBD2 (6 bases). CDR1 is SGHTA and CDR2 is FQGNSA in the germline V gene. V was clipped by 5 bases and J by 1 base, with 12 bases between them. CDR3 length: 14 residues. In DNA, the CDR3 is TGTGCCAGCAGCCCGACTAGGGGTTCCTACGAGCAGTACTTC. Translated: CASSPTRGSYEQYF.

The chain combines TRBV7-2 with TRBJ2-2, with TRBD1 as a possible D gene (6 bases). CDR3 size: 14 residues. CDR1 and CDR2 (germline): SGHTA, FQGNSA. V lost 5 bases, J lost 6 bases, and 13 bases lay in between. The chain's CDR3 is CASSQRQVSGELFF. The CDR3 region has the DNA TGTGCCAGCAGCCAACGACAGGTCTCCGGGGAGCTGTTTTTT.

The rearrangement joins TRBV4-2 to TRBJ2-7; D not certain. CDR1 and CDR2 (germline): LGHNA, YNFKEQ. V lost 0 bases, J lost 7 bases, and 10 bases lay in between. The CDR3 has 13 amino acids. This CDR3 is CASSQDRIGEQYF. CDR3 in DNA: TGTGCCAGCAGCCAAGATCGAATTGGGGAGCAGTACTTC.

The chain has TRBV13 and TRBJ1-4; 11 positions match TRBD1. Germline CDR1 is PRHDT and CDR2 is FYEKMQ (reference sequence). This CDR3 is 17 amino acids long. J gave up 7 bases and V 3 bases, and 10 bases lay outside the gene matches. This CDR3 is CASSLGRPGQGGEKLFF. For the CDR3, the DNA is TGTGCCAGCAGCTTGGGGAGACCGGGACAGGGGGGTGAAAAACTGTTTTTT.

In its sample, this clone was seen once. The chain combines TRBV6-5 with TRBJ2-1; 8 bases line up with TRBD2. The CDR3 totals 16 residues. Germline CDR1 is MNHEY and CDR2 is SVGAGI. The trim removed 0 bases at V and 6 bases at J, leaving 7 bases unmatched. CDR3 DNA: TGTGCCAGCAGTTACTCACGCGGGGGGCGCTTCAATGAGCAGTTCTTC. This encodes CASSYSRGGRFNEQFF.

The J gene is TRBJ1-1, the V gene TRBV25-1; 8 bases are shared with TRBD1. CDR3 length equals 14 residues. Germline CDR1 and CDR2: MGHDK and SYGVNS. The J segment lost 1 base and the V segment lost 7 bases, leaving 5 bases of the junction unmatched. CDR3 residues: CASTGTGWNTEAFF. CDR3 DNA sequence: TGTGCCAGCACCGGGACAGGTTGGAACACTGAAGCTTTCTTT.

The rearrangement links TRBV2 to TRBJ2-4, with D unclear. The germline CDR1 and CDR2 sequences are SNHLY and FYNNEI. V lost 6 bases and J 9 bases, leaving 12 bases between the germline ends. The CDR3 covers 12 residues. CDR3 nucleotide sequence: TGTGCCAGCAGCGCTCCTCCCTTCATTCAGTACTTC. It specifies CASSAPPFIQYF.

The chain combines TRBV11-2 with TRBJ2-7, with 8 bases aligning to TRBD1. CDR3 length: 16 residues. Trimming cost V 0 bases and J 2 bases; bases outside gene matches: 6. In germline, CDR1 is SGHAT, CDR2 FQNNGV. CDR3 in amino acids: CASSLDLEQGAYEQYF. The CDR3 DNA reads TGTGCCAGCAGCTTAGATTTAGAACAGGGGGCCTACGAGCAGTACTTC.

V and J are TRBV18 and TRBJ2-7, with D possibly matching TRBD2 (6 bases). Germline V gene sequence: CDR1 KGHSH, CDR2 LQKENI. Deletions cut 6 bases from V and 2 bases from J, with 11 bases between. The CDR3 consists of 13 residues. The CDR3 loop reads CASSPGGTYEQYF. The CDR3 DNA reads as TGTGCCAGCTCGCCCGGGGGAACCTACGAGCAGTACTTC. Using reference TRBV18 and TRBJ2-7 for the parts outside the CDR3, the full variable domain is NAGVMQNPRHLVRRRGQEARLRCSPMKGHSHVYWYRQLPEEGLKFMVYLQKENIIDESGMPKERFSAEFPKEGPSILRIQQVVRGDSAAYFCASSPGGTYEQYFGPGTRLTVT.

V usage is TRBV7-2 and J usage is TRBJ2-2; maybe TRBD2 (6 bases). The CDR3 loop spans 16 amino acids. The germline V and J ends were trimmed by 2 bases and 6 bases, with 16 bases remaining between them. Looked up from germline, CDR1 is SGHTA and CDR2 is FQGNSA. CDR3 region: CASSLSGGDGAGELFF. The CDR3 DNA is TGTGCCAGCAGCTTATCGGGCGGGGATGGCGCCGGGGAGCTGTTTTTT.

This chain links TRBV5-8 with TRBJ1-1; 9 bases are a match to TRBD1. J was trimmed by 5 bases and V by 6 bases; bases with no gene match: 8. The CDR3 has 14 amino acids. Per the germline V gene, CDR1 is SGHTS and CDR2 is YDEGEE. The CDR3 nucleotides read TGTGCCAGCATTTCACAGGGGGCGCGTACTGAAGCTTTCTTT. It yields the protein CASISQGARTEAFF.

The chain couples TRBV7-2 to TRBJ2-3, with 12 bases identical to TRBD2. The CDR3 consists of 16 residues. J gave up 0 bases and V 5 bases, and 3 bases lay outside the gene matches. Germline V gene lookup returns CDR1 SGHTA and CDR2 FQGNSA. The CDR3 spells CASSRLAGESTDTQYF. The CDR3 bases are TGTGCCAGCAGCCGACTAGCGGGGGAAAGCACAGATACGCAGTATTTT.

The J gene is TRBJ1-4, the V gene TRBV7-3; no clear D. CDR3 size: 13 residues. CDR1 is SGHTA, CDR2 FQGTGA, per germline. Deletions cut 2 bases from V and 8 bases from J, with 9 bases between. Here the CDR3 DNA reads TGTGCCAGCAGCTTAGTGTTGACGGAAAAACTGTTTTTT. Its protein is CASSLVLTEKLFF.

V gene TRBV2 combines with J gene TRBJ2-5; 8 bases match TRBD1. The CDR3 is 13 residues long. With V trimmed by 8 bases and J by 4 bases, 6 bases remained unmatched. Germline values: CDR1 SNHLY, CDR2 FYNNEI. The CDR3, as DNA: TGTGCCAGCGGAACAGGGGGACCAGAGACCCAGTACTTC. This translates into CASGTGGPETQYF.

In regard to this clone: One end of the junction varies from germline; a read error may be responsible. This chain uses TRBV4-3 with TRBJ1-4; D uncertain. The CDR3 is made up of 13 amino acids. The germline V gene has CDR1 LGHNA and CDR2 YSLEER. This CDR3 reads CASSQGTQLPHLF. CDR3 coding DNA: TGCGCCAGCAGCCAAGGGACTCAGCTCCCCCACCTTTTT.

The V and J genes are TRBV7-3 and TRBJ2-5; D is possibly TRBD2 (5 bases). The J call is doubtful: the DNA matches TRBJ2-7 better. Germline V gene lookup returns CDR1 SGHTA and CDR2 FQGTGA. The CDR3 has 13 residues. CDR3 bases: TGTGCCAGCAGCTTAAGTCGGGGAAGCGAGCAGTACTTC. Translated, it gives CASSLSRGSEQYF.

The gene calls are TRBV18 and TRBJ1-5, with 8 bases fitting TRBD1. Germline V gene data show CDR1 as KGHSH and CDR2 as LQKENI. The CDR3 totals 14 residues. The V and J ends lost 8 bases and 2 bases, in that order; junction bases with no gene match: 5. The CDR3 reads CASTGGTGNQPQHF. CDR3 nucleotide sequence: TGTGCCAGCACAGGGGGGACGGGCAATCAGCCCCAGCATTTT. Filled out from reference TRBV18 and TRBJ1-5, the complete variable domain reads NAGVMQNPRHLVRRRGQEARLRCSPMKGHSHVYWYRQLPEEGLKFMVYLQKENIIDESGMPKERFSAEFPKEGPSILRIQQVVRGDSAAYFCASTGGTGNQPQHFGDGTRLSIL.

The V call is TRBV4-3, the J call TRBJ2-7; D remains ambiguous. This CDR3 has 15 residues. The germline CDR1 and CDR2 sequences are LGHNA and YSLEER. Between the trimmed V and J ends, which lost 1 base and 0 bases, there was a span of 10 bases. The CDR3 bases are TGCGCCAGCAGCCAAGTGTTCTGGAGCTCCTACGAGCAGTACTTC. Translated: CASSQVFWSSYEQYF.

The chain links TRBV5-1 to TRBJ2-7; D gene uncertain. Germline CDR1 is SGHRS and CDR2 is YFSETQ. The CDR3 length is 12 residues. Deletions cut 0 bases from V and 5 bases from J, with 6 bases between. The CDR3 here is CASSLGQNEQYF. The CDR3 coding sequence is TGCGCCAGCAGCTTGGGTCAAAACGAGCAGTACTTC. Based on the CDR3 plus reference TRBV5-1 and TRBJ2-7, the full variable domain is KAGVTQTPRYLIKTRGQQVTLSCSPISGHRSVSWYQQTPGQGLQFLFEYFSETQRNKGNFPGRFSGRQFSNSRSEMNVSTLELGDSALYLCASSLGQNEQYFGPGTRLTVT.

The rearrangement uses TRBV6-5 and TRBJ1-2; no clear D gene. From germline, CDR1 is MNHEY and CDR2 SVGAGI. The CDR3 has 14 residues. Trimming left V 0 bases short and J 8 bases short, with 13 bases between. CDR3 amino acids: CASSYSIALRGYTF. The DNA for the CDR3 is TGTGCCAGCAGTTACTCGATAGCCCTTAGGGGCTACACCTTC.